These 18 T cell receptor beta chains originate from one sample sequenced in a study of CD8 T cells in ankylosing spondylitis. TCRdb recomputed calls from the 5' RACE reads with MiXCR, one row per CDR3 protein. The sample records under 450,000 distinct CDR3 sequences, 20% to 25% being singletons. The sample taken for sequencing was blood, either unsorted or a sorted T cell fraction (not recorded which). These receptors came from a male donor with ankylosing spondylitis or in good health (not recorded which).

This clonotype came up a few times. The chain is built from TRBV20-1 and TRBJ1-6, with D unresolved. The CDR3 extends over 13 amino acids. Germline loops: CDR1 DFQATT, CDR2 SNEGSKA (reference sequence). V was trimmed by 0 bases and J by 9 bases, leaving 9 bases between them. The CDR3 nucleotides are TGCAGTGCTAGAGATCTCCTGGTTTCACCCCTCCACTTT. This sequence encodes CSARDLLVSPLHF.

V gene TRBV6-1 combines with J gene TRBJ2-1, with 12 bases identical to TRBD2. The CDR3 loop spans 16 amino acids. Germline V gene data show CDR1 as MNHNS and CDR2 as SASEGT. The V and J ends lost 2 bases and 4 bases, in that order; junction bases with no gene match: 3. DNA for the CDR3: TGTGCCAGCAGTGAAATGGGACTAGCGGGTTACAATGAGCAGTTCTTC. Amino acid sequence: CASSEMGLAGYNEQFF.

This clonotype was seen a handful of times. V usage is TRBV20-1 and J usage is TRBJ2-1; D gene unclear. Trimming took 7 bases from V and 8 from J, leaving 18 bases between them. Germline V CDR1 and CDR2: DFQATT, SNEGSKA (reference sequence). The CDR3 length is 13 residues. The CDR3 is CSVSDDGPDEQFF. The CDR3 DNA reads TGCAGTGTTTCAGACGACGGACCGGATGAGCAGTTCTTC.

The CDR3 is CASSQGNHGETGQYF. CDR3 bases: TGCGCCAGCAGCCAAGGCAACCATGGGGAAACTGGGCAGTACTTC. The chain is built from TRBV4-1 and TRBJ2-7; unclear D gene. Trimming shortened V by 1 base and J by 9 bases, and 19 bases separated the two germline ends. The V gene's germline CDR1 is MGHRA and CDR2 YSYEKL. The CDR3 runs to 15 residues.

The chain uses TRBV12-3 or TRBV12-4 and TRBJ2-2; D is uncertain. The CDR3 is made up of 14 amino acids. Trimming cost V 9 bases and J 3 bases, with 14 bases left between them. CDR3 residues: CASNHGAYTGELFF. The CDR3 DNA follows: TGTGCCAGTAACCATGGCGCCTACACCGGGGAGCTGTTTTTT.

The table lists this clonotype with a few counts. The chain has TRBV12-3 or TRBV12-4 and TRBJ2-1; D ambiguous. V lost 6 bases, J lost 7 bases, and 10 bases lay in between. CDR3 size: 12 residues. This CDR3 is CASSRGSNEQFF. CDR3 nucleotides: TGTGCCAGCAGCCGTGGGTCAAATGAGCAGTTCTTC.

This clonotype was counted only a few times. V and J are TRBV25-1 and TRBJ2-7, with 7 bases aligning to TRBD1. The junction had 6 bases not matched to a gene; V was cut back by 1 base and J by 0 bases. The CDR3 has 16 amino acids. In germline, CDR1 is MGHDK, CDR2 SYGVNS. CDR3 region: CASSESGQETSYEQYF. The CDR3 DNA sequence: TGTGCCAGCAGTGAATCTGGACAGGAGACCTCCTACGAGCAGTACTTC.

The chain joins TRBV29-1 to TRBJ2-2; D tentatively reads TRBD1 or TRBD2 (6 bases each). V was cut by 3 bases and J by 0 bases, with 11 bases left in between. The CDR3 consists of 15 residues. Germline V lookup: CDR1 SQVTM, CDR2 ANQGSEA. The CDR3 DNA follows: TGCAGCGTTGAGATCGGGGGCCCGAACACCGGGGAGCTGTTTTTT. Residues: CSVEIGGPNTGELFF.

This clonotype was seen more than once but under ten times. V is TRBV4-1 and J is TRBJ2-3; 7 bases map to TRBD2. The germline V gene encodes CDR1 MGHRA and CDR2 YSYEKL. The CDR3 has 17 residues. V lost 0 bases and J lost 2; bases outside the gene matches: 8. The CDR3 protein is CASSQETVTSATDTQYF. CDR3 DNA: TGCGCCAGCAGCCAAGAAACGGTAACTAGCGCCACAGATACGCAGTATTTT.

This sequence joins TRBV20-1 and TRBJ2-2, with a weak D call TRBD1 (6 bases). Trimming left V 0 bases short and J 3 bases short, with 11 bases between. The CDR3 length is 15 residues. Germline V gene lookup returns CDR1 DFQATT and CDR2 SNEGSKA (reference sequence). The chain's CDR3 is CSARDRGHDTGELFF. The CDR3, as DNA: TGCAGTGCTAGAGATCGGGGACACGACACCGGGGAGCTGTTTTTT.

This clonotype was seen more than once but under ten times. CDR3 nucleotides: TGTGCCTTGTGTGGCCAGTACTTC. Translating it yields CALCGQYF. This chain connects TRBV9 to TRBJ2-5; unclear D gene. Germline V gene lookup returns CDR1 SGDLS and CDR2 YYNGEE. The V and J ends lost 10 bases and 10 bases respectively, with 8 bases between them. The CDR3 has 8 amino acids.

Only a few counts were recorded for this clonotype. The V gene is TRBV27, the J gene TRBJ2-1; 8 bases line up with TRBD2. This CDR3 spans 15 amino acids. V was pared by 1 base and J by 6 bases, with 5 bases of the junction left unmatched. CDR1 is MNHEY and CDR2 is SMNVEV in the germline V gene (reference sequence). Here the CDR3 reads CASSLLAGSFNEQFF. The CDR3 DNA sequence: TGTGCCAGCAGTTTATTAGCGGGGTCTTTCAATGAGCAGTTCTTC.

The rearrangement links TRBV4-1 to TRBJ1-1; a weak D match, TRBD1 (6 bases). V dropped 1 base and J dropped 5 bases, with 17 bases sitting between them. The CDR3 sequence is 16 residues long. CDR1 and CDR2 (germline): MGHRA, YSYEKL. CDR3 protein: CASSQGGAGGRTEAFF. As DNA, the CDR3 is TGCGCCAGCAGCCAAGGGGGGGCTGGGGGGAGGACTGAAGCTTTCTTT.

This clonotype appeared a few times. The gene calls are TRBV29-1 and TRBJ2-2, with a weak D call TRBD2 (6 bases). The CDR3 runs to 16 residues. Germline V lookup: CDR1 SQVTM, CDR2 ANQGSEA. The germline V and J ends were trimmed by 4 bases and 0 bases, with 15 bases remaining between them. In DNA, the CDR3 is TGCAGCGTTGCGGCGGGGATTTCACCGAACACCGGGGAGCTGTTTTTT. Translating it yields CSVAAGISPNTGELFF.

This chain links TRBV12-3 or TRBV12-4 with TRBJ1-2; 12 bases are shared with TRBD1. The CDR3 is 14 amino acids. V dropped 2 bases and J dropped 7; count of bases not matched to a gene: 2. Written as DNA, the CDR3 is TGTGCCAGCAGTTTACTGGGACAGGGGGCTGGCTACACCTTC. This encodes CASSLLGQGAGYTF.

V usage is TRBV29-1 and J usage is TRBJ2-3; D might be TRBD2 (7 bases). Germline V CDR1 and CDR2: SQVTM, ANQGSEA. V lost 4 bases and J lost 0, with 11 bases in between. CDR3 size: 14 residues. CDR3 nucleotide sequence: TGCAGCGTTGTGGGGGGGCGCAGCACAGATACGCAGTATTTT. Encoded protein: CSVVGGRSTDTQYF.

The V call is TRBV20-1, the J call TRBJ1-5; TRBD1 is a possible D gene (6 bases). V dropped 0 bases and J dropped 1 base, with 10 bases sitting between them. Germline lookup yields CDR1 DFQATT and CDR2 SNEGSKA (reference sequence). The CDR3 is 15 residues long. CDR3 in DNA: TGCAGTGCTAGAGATCAAGGGGGAAGCAATCAGCCCCAGCATTTT. Protein: CSARDQGGSNQPQHF.

This clonotype was recorded a few times. This chain links TRBV7-6 with TRBJ2-3; 11 bases fit TRBD1. The CDR3 spans 16 residues. Germline V CDR1 and CDR2: SGHVS, FNYEAQ. V gave up 5 bases and J gave up 4 bases; unmatched junction bases: 8. CDR3: CASSPPGQGDSDTQYF. For the CDR3, the DNA is TGTGCCAGCAGCCCCCCGGGACAGGGGGATTCAGATACGCAGTATTTT. Variable domain in full (rest from reference TRBV7-6 and TRBJ2-3): GAGVSQSPRYKVTKRGQDVALRCDPISGHVSLYWYRQALGQGPEFLTYFNYEAQQDKSGLPNDRFSAERPEGSISTLTIQRTEQRDSAMYRCASSPPGQGDSDTQYFGPGTRLTVL.